This T cell receptor (beta chain) stems from a study of OX40 agonist ivuxolimab in advanced cancers. Study context: Treatment of patients was with ivuxolimab, an agonistic anti-OX40 (CD134) antibody. Study results and caveats: The CD4+ and CD8+ T cells in the blood had expanded clonally by week 6 at 0.1 to 3.0 mg/kg. Part of the nonresponder group also had normalized T-cell clonal expansion that was low.

On this clone: Its specificity is unknown.

Sequencing was performed with immunoSEQ multiplex PCR; in TCRdb, only in-frame clones are kept and a portion is missing. The table lists roughly 80,000 clones, about 86% of them singletons. CDR3 size: 13 residues. The germline V and J ends were trimmed by 5 bases and 4 bases, with 6 bases remaining between them. In germline, CDR1 is SGHAT, CDR2 FQNNGV. The receptor's source is an adult with an advanced solid tumor such as melanoma, head and neck, liver or kidney cancer. Sequenced here: CD4+ or CD8+ T cells sorted from blood, sampled in a trial of the OX40 agonist ivuxolimab. The V call is TRBV11-2, the J call TRBJ1-6; D is unclear. In DNA, the CDR3 is TGTGCCAGCAGCCCCGCTTATAATTCACCCCTCCACTTT. This encodes CASSPAYNSPLHF.